This record covers a single T cell receptor (beta chain). Compared with germline, one end of the junction differs, possibly owing to a read error. This entry is derived from a study of blood T cell repertoires in COVID-19. Study in general: From T cells, B-cell-depleted T cells, or PBMCs came the material, which was cDNA or gDNA.

Germline V gives CDR1 MNHEY, CDR2 SVGAGI. The CDR3 has 15 amino acids. Profiled with immunoSEQ multiplex PCR; TCRdb holds only in-frame clones, not every one. The sample lists about half a million clones, 70% to 90% occurring once. The sample taken for sequencing was peripheral blood. This TCR was recovered from a human donor in a cohort sampled during active COVID-19. This chain joins TRBV6-5 and TRBJ1-2, with 9 bases that match TRBD1. CDR3 coding DNA: TGTGCCAGCAGGTACTACAGGGGGCCGAACTATGGCTACACCTTC. Its protein is CASRYYRGPNYGYTF.